In this sample, the clone carrying this T cell receptor (beta chain) turned up once. In the authors' workflow: Estimation of nucleated cell counts relied on the amplification of reference gene primers. TCRdb keeps only in-frame clones here, not all; method: immunoSEQ multiplex PCR. V, J and clone size reflect that table, while D and trimming were determined from the DNA. The sample comprises some 300,000 clones, 70% to 90% of which are singletons, and approximately 6.6% rests with the top ten. This sample stems from a study of blood T cell repertoires in COVID-19. The ends were cut back, 3 bases at V and 3 bases at J, with 5 bases in the middle. This CDR3 contains 12 residues. Germline V CDR1 and CDR2: SEHNR, FQNEAQ (reference sequence).

Material for sequencing was peripheral blood. This chain joins TRBV7-9 and TRBJ1-1; D remains unclear. This clonotype originated in a woman aged 25 to 39 who had recovered from COVID-19. The CDR3 coding sequence is TGTGCCAGCAGCTTCTCGGACACTGAAGCTTTCTTT. Its protein is CASSFSDTEAFF.